These 27 T cell receptor beta chains were sequenced from one sample in a study of blood T cell repertoires in COVID-19. TCRdb's copy holds only in-frame clones and misses some; the assay was immunoSEQ multiplex PCR. The repertoire holds about 200,000 clones, with around 89% as singletons. The sample taken for sequencing was peripheral blood. The receptors shown here come from a man aged 35-49 years with active or convalescent COVID-19.

The chain has TRBV28 and TRBJ1-6, with TRBD1 matching over 8 bases. There are 14 residues in the CDR3. After removal of 6 bases from V and 9 bases from J, the junction contained 7 bases not matched to a gene. Germline CDR1 and CDR2: MDHEN and SYDVKM. The chain's CDR3 is CASRMGQAGSPLHF. CDR3 in DNA: TGTGCCAGCAGGATGGGACAGGCGGGTTCACCCCTCCACTTT. Using reference TRBV28 and TRBJ1-6 for the parts outside the CDR3, the full variable domain is DVKVTQSSRYLVKRTGEKVFLECVQDMDHENMFWYRQDPGLGLRLIYFSYDVKMKEKGDIPEGYSVSREKKERFSLILESASTNQTSMYLCASRMGQAGSPLHFGNGTRLTVT.

The gene calls are TRBV7-9 and TRBJ1-1; 8 nucleotides align to TRBD1. The J segment lost 3 bases and the V segment lost 2 bases, leaving 5 bases of the junction unmatched. The germline gives CDR1 SEHNR, CDR2 FQNEAQ (reference sequence). The CDR3 consists of 15 residues. CDR3 sequence: CASSLLEQGDTEAFF. The CDR3 DNA sequence: TGTGCCAGCAGCTTATTGGAACAGGGGGACACTGAAGCTTTCTTT.

The rearrangement joins TRBV6-4 to TRBJ2-1, with 13 bases lining up with TRBD2. The CDR3 has 14 residues. Germline CDR1 MRHNA, CDR2 SNTAGT. The ends lost 4 bases at V and 7 bases at J; junction bases unmatched: 1. The CDR3 reads CASSVLAGGNEQFF. CDR3 nucleotide sequence: TGTGCCAGCAGTGTACTAGCGGGAGGGAATGAGCAGTTCTTC.

This sequence joins TRBV20-1 and TRBJ1-2; D not certain. Per germline, CDR1 DFQATT and CDR2 SNEGSKA (reference sequence). V was pared by 4 bases and J by 11 bases, with 8 bases between. CDR3 size: 9 residues. The CDR3, as DNA: TGCAGTGCTAACGAGGAGTACACCTTC. Translated, it gives CSANEEYTF.

The V and J genes are TRBV5-6 and TRBJ1-2, with 8 bases fitting TRBD1. From germline, CDR1 is SGHDT and CDR2 YYEEEE. This CDR3 has 16 amino acids. After removal of 0 bases from V and 3 bases from J, the junction contained 7 bases not matched to a gene. CDR3 region: CASSLGQGAWDYGYTF. The CDR3 nucleotides are TGTGCCAGCAGCTTGGGTCAGGGGGCGTGGGACTATGGCTACACCTTC. Full variable domain (rest looked up from reference TRBV5-6 and TRBJ1-2): DAGVTQSPTHLIKTRGQQVTLRCSPKSGHDTVSWYQQALGQGPQFIFQYYEEEERQRGNFPDRFSGHQFPNYSSELNVNALLLGDSALYLCASSLGQGAWDYGYTFGSGTRLTVV.

This sequence joins TRBV6-5 and TRBJ2-7; 7 bases agree with TRBD1. Unmatched junction bases numbered 9, after V lost 7 bases and J lost 3 bases. The CDR3 runs to 14 residues. The germline gives CDR1 MNHEY, CDR2 SVGAGI. In nucleotides, the CDR3 is TGTGCCAGCACCCCAGGGGGACGGTTCTACGAGCAGTACTTC. Encoded protein: CASTPGGRFYEQYF.

The chain links TRBV5-1 to TRBJ1-3; unclear D gene. The V gene lost 0 bases and the J gene lost 0 bases, with 7 bases spanning the gap. From germline, CDR1 is SGHRS and CDR2 YFSETQ. This CDR3 is built from 15 residues. The CDR3 is CASSLGHNSGNTIYF. The CDR3 DNA follows: TGCGCCAGCAGCTTGGGGCATAACTCTGGAAACACCATATATTTT.

The chain carries TRBV5-1 and TRBJ1-1; D remains unclear. V lost 0 bases, J lost 4 bases, and 7 bases lay in between. The length of the CDR3 is 13 residues. The germline gives CDR1 SGHRS, CDR2 YFSETQ. CDR3 bases: TGCGCCAGCAGCTTGGTGCTGAGCACTGAAGCTTTCTTT. It translates to CASSLVLSTEAFF.

Only one count was recorded for this clone. This rearrangement joins TRBV4-1 to TRBJ1-6; maybe TRBD1 (5 bases). The CDR3 length is 13 residues. The V end lost 4 bases, the J end lost 9 bases, and 10 bases lay between the germline ends. CDR1 is MGHRA and CDR2 is YSYEKL in the germline V gene. DNA for the CDR3: TGCGCCAGCAGCCTAGGAAGGGGTTCACCCCTCCACTTT. This sequence encodes CASSLGRGSPLHF.

The genes are TRBV5-6 and TRBJ2-3, with D possibly being TRBD1 (5 bases). Germline-derived CDR1 and CDR2 are SGHDT and YYEEEE. This CDR3 contains 15 residues. With 1 base removed from V and 0 bases from J, the gap between germline ends came to 9 bases. In nucleotides, the CDR3 is TGTGCCAGCAGCTTGAACAGGAATAGCACAGATACGCAGTATTTT. Translation: CASSLNRNSTDTQYF.

The chain recombines TRBV5-1 with TRBJ2-1; TRBD1 is a possible D gene (5 bases). Germline CDR1 and CDR2: SGHRS and YFSETQ. CDR3 length: 15 residues. The germline V and J ends were trimmed by 0 bases and 6 bases, with 13 bases remaining between them. CDR3 region: CASSLAAGFGNEQFF. The CDR3 bases are TGCGCCAGCAGCTTGGCCGCAGGGTTTGGCAATGAGCAGTTCTTC.

This chain uses TRBV7-8 with TRBJ1-5, with 7 bases aligning to TRBD1. Germline V CDR1 and CDR2: SGHVS, FQNEAQ. The CDR3 is 17 residues long. J gave up 2 bases and V 3 bases, and 10 bases lay outside the gene matches. The CDR3 is CASSFAAGGTGNQPQHF. The CDR3 DNA is TGTGCCAGCAGCTTCGCGGCAGGGGGGACGGGCAATCAGCCCCAGCATTTT.

The gene calls are TRBV19 and TRBJ1-1; 8 bases fit TRBD1. The J segment lost 1 base and the V segment lost 8 bases, leaving 3 bases of the junction unmatched. This CDR3 has 13 amino acids. Germline V gene sequence: CDR1 LNHDA, CDR2 SQIVND (reference sequence). The CDR3 DNA reads TGTGCCAGTGGACAGGGAGCGAACACTGAAGCTTTCTTT. It codes for CASGQGANTEAFF.

The CDR3 here is CASSIDLSGSQAGELFF. The CDR3 nucleotides are TGTGCCAGTAGTATAGATTTGTCAGGGTCTCAGGCCGGGGAGCTGTTTTTT. The rearrangement uses TRBV19 and TRBJ2-2; the D gene is possibly TRBD1 (5 bases). The V end lost 0 bases, the J end lost 6 bases, and 17 bases lay between the germline ends. The V gene's germline CDR1 is LNHDA and CDR2 SQIVND (reference sequence). This CDR3 has 17 residues.

The chain joins TRBV28 to TRBJ2-7, with TRBD2 matching 7 bases. Germline trimming cut 4 bases from V and 6 bases from J; bases unmatched to any gene: 9. Looked up from germline, CDR1 is MDHEN and CDR2 is SYDVKM. This CDR3 is 14 amino acids long. The CDR3 protein is CASSYGGRSSEQYF. CDR3 coding DNA: TGTGCCAGCAGTTACGGCGGGAGAAGTAGCGAGCAGTACTTC.

The rearrangement joins TRBV19 to TRBJ2-2, with D perhaps matching TRBD1 (6 bases). Germline loops: CDR1 LNHDA, CDR2 SQIVND (reference sequence). This CDR3 is 14 amino acids long. V lost 3 bases, J lost 7 bases, and 12 bases lay in between. The chain's CDR3 is CASSIRGWVGELFF. CDR3 DNA sequence: TGTGCCAGTAGTATCAGGGGCTGGGTCGGGGAGCTGTTTTTT.

This clone occurred once. The V and J genes are TRBV7-9 and TRBJ1-1, with 7 positions matching TRBD1. The trim removed 4 bases at V and 0 bases at J, leaving 5 bases unmatched. The CDR3 is 15 amino acids. Germline CDR1 is SEHNR and CDR2 is FQNEAQ (reference sequence). CDR3 bases: TGTGCCAGCAGCTCGGGACAGATAATGAACACTGAAGCTTTCTTT. Amino acids: CASSSGQIMNTEAFF. The complete variable domain, with remaining parts taken from reference TRBV7-9 and TRBJ1-1, reads DTGVSQNPRHKITKRGQNVTFRCDPISEHNRLYWYRQTLGQGPEFLTYFQNEAQLEKSRLLSDRFSAERPKGSFSTLEIQRTEQGDSAMYLCASSSGQIMNTEAFFGQGTRLTVV.

The V call is TRBV5-1, the J call TRBJ1-1; maybe TRBD1 (5 bases). Germline CDR1 reads SGHRS; CDR2 reads YFSETQ. This CDR3 region has 15 residues. V gave up 1 base and J gave up 3 bases, with 13 bases separating them. The CDR3 DNA reads as TGCGCCAGCAGCTTGCGTTGGGGGGTGGACACTGAAGCTTTCTTT. Encoded protein: CASSLRWGVDTEAFF.

This clone was recorded at least ten times. This chain connects TRBV27 to TRBJ2-2; a possible D gene is TRBD1 (5 bases). Trimming took 5 bases from V and 0 from J, leaving 10 bases between them. There are 15 residues in the CDR3. Per germline, CDR1 MNHEY and CDR2 SMNVEV (reference sequence). The CDR3 loop is CASSVDTSNTGELFF. The CDR3 bases are TGTGCCAGCAGTGTGGACACCTCGAACACCGGGGAGCTGTTTTTT.

The chain is built from TRBV3-1 (or the pseudogene TRBV3-2) and TRBJ1-1; maybe TRBD1 (6 bases). V was trimmed by 1 base and J by 0 bases, leaving 12 bases between them. In germline, CDR1 is LGHDT, CDR2 YNNKEL (reference sequence). This CDR3 comprises 16 residues. In DNA, the CDR3 is TGTGCCAGCAGCCAAGGATCAGGGGTCATGAACACTGAAGCTTTCTTT. Protein product: CASSQGSGVMNTEAFF.

The gene calls are TRBV6-5 and TRBJ1-1, with D uncertain. Germline V gene sequence: CDR1 MNHEY, CDR2 SVGAGI. V was shortened by 6 bases and J by 6 bases, with 17 bases between the two germline ends. CDR3 length: 14 amino acids. CDR3 DNA: TGTGCCAGCAGCCACCTTCACAACCAAGCTGAAGCTTTCTTT. This codes for CASSHLHNQAEAFF.

The chain joins TRBV7-2 to TRBJ1-3; D perhaps matches TRBD1 (5 bases). V was clipped by 8 bases and J by 1 base, with 15 bases between them. The CDR3 covers 15 residues. Per germline, CDR1 SGHTA and CDR2 FQGNSA. DNA of the CDR3: TGTGCCAGCCGGGACTCAGGACGTTCTGGAAACACCATATATTTT. It codes for CASRDSGRSGNTIYF. The full variable domain, its missing parts supplied by reference TRBV7-2 and TRBJ1-3, is GAGVSQSPSNKVTEKGKDVELRCDPISGHTALYWYRQSLGQGLEFLIYFQGNSAPDKSGLPSDRFSAERTGGSVSTLTIQRTQQEDSAVYLCASRDSGRSGNTIYFGEGSWLTVV.

V usage is TRBV12-5 and J usage is TRBJ2-2; 12 nucleotides line up with TRBD1. Unmatched junction bases numbered 17, after V lost 6 bases and J lost 3 bases. Germline-derived CDR1 and CDR2 are LGHNT and FRNRAP. The CDR3 is 20 residues long. The CDR3 DNA is TGTGCTAGTGGCCTATCCATTGCCGGGACAGGGGGCTACTACACCGGGGAGCTGTTTTTT. This translates into CASGLSIAGTGGYYTGELFF.

The gene calls are TRBV19 and TRBJ1-3; D unclear. CDR1 is LNHDA and CDR2 is SQIVND in the germline V gene (reference sequence). CDR3 length: 16 amino acids. V dropped 1 base and J dropped 0 bases, with 10 bases sitting between them. Here the CDR3 DNA reads TGTGCCAGTAGTATAGTGAGAGGAAGCTCTGGAAACACCATATATTTT. Its protein is CASSIVRGSSGNTIYF.

This clone was picked up a small number of times. The chain couples TRBV6-5 to TRBJ1-4; 8 positions agree with TRBD1. The CDR3 covers 13 residues. CDR1 and CDR2 from the germline V gene are MNHEY and SVGAGI. V was pared by 6 bases and J by 6 bases, with 3 bases of the junction left unmatched. The CDR3 loop reads CASRDRAHEKLFF. As DNA, the CDR3 is TGTGCCAGCAGGGACAGGGCACATGAAAAACTGTTTTTT.

The chain combines TRBV7-3 with TRBJ2-7; 7 bases are shared with TRBD2. Germline V gene lookup returns CDR1 SGHTA and CDR2 FQGTGA. V was pared by 2 bases and J by 5 bases, with 3 bases of the junction left unmatched. The CDR3 runs to 13 residues. The CDR3 region is CASSLGGENEQYF. CDR3 nucleotide sequence: TGTGCCAGCAGCTTAGGGGGGGAGAACGAGCAGTACTTC.

In its sample, this clone was seen a few times. This chain connects TRBV5-1 to TRBJ1-3; D gene ambiguous. CDR1 is SGHRS and CDR2 is YFSETQ in the germline V gene. There are 18 residues in the CDR3. V lost 0 bases, J lost 3 bases, and 19 bases lay in between. CDR3 sequence (DNA): TGCGCCAGCAGCTTGGACGTCGCCGTAGGCGGTTTTGGAAACACCATATATTTT. This sequence encodes CASSLDVAVGGFGNTIYF. The full variable domain, in which reference TRBV5-1 and TRBJ1-3 provide the parts outside the CDR3, is KAGVTQTPRYLIKTRGQQVTLSCSPISGHRSVSWYQQTPGQGLQFLFEYFSETQRNKGNFPGRFSGRQFSNSRSEMNVSTLELGDSALYLCASSLDVAVGGFGNTIYFGEGSWLTVV.